The clone carrying this T cell receptor (beta chain) appeared many times. This record belongs to a study of T cells in Graves' hyperthyroidism and ophthalmopathy. Trimming left V 5 bases short and J 4 bases short, with 11 bases between. Per the germline V gene, CDR1 is MDHEN and CDR2 is SYDVKM. The CDR3 extends over 13 amino acids. It was RNA transcripts that yielded the amplified TCR beta CDR3 regions. The HTBI set primed first-round TCR CDR3 RT-PCR. One entry per CDR3 protein results from TCRdb running MiXCR on the multiplex PCR reads. The sample has around 360,000 distinct CDR3 sequences, roughly 15% seen once.

Sequencing input: blood. V usage is TRBV28 and J usage is TRBJ1-2; D not resolved. The clonotype originates from a woman in her sixties or seventies with Graves' ophthalmopathy. The DNA for the CDR3 is TGTGCCAGCAGTCCAGAGACGTTCTATGGCTACACCTTC. Protein sequence: CASSPETFYGYTF.